Here is one TCR beta chain with its context. The data derive from a study of shared clonotypes between healthy human individuals. V was pared by 3 bases and J by 5 bases, with 14 bases between. Germline CDR1 reads MDHEN; CDR2 reads SYDVKM. The CDR3 totals 15 residues. Assay used: immunoSEQ multiplex PCR; TCRdb lists only in-frame clones, some missing. This table holds 2 million to 2.5 million clones, approximately 93% found once. The sequenced sample consisted of naive CD4+ T cells from PBMCs. Documented subset: CD45RA+ positively selected. The gene calls are TRBV28 and TRBJ1-5; D is uncertain. The receptor comes from a man aged 18 to 30 in good health. Some clones in this sample may be carry-over from other donors' samples. This CDR3 is CASSFFGFRDQPQHF. DNA for the CDR3: TGTGCCAGCAGTTTCTTTGGGTTTCGGGATCAGCCCCAGCATTTT.